Detailed here is one TCR beta chain. The data are from a study of blood T cell repertoires in COVID-19. On the study more broadly: Nucleic acid was either cDNA or gDNA, and it came from T cells, B-cell-depleted T cells, or PBMCs.

The ends lost 8 bases at V and 3 bases at J; junction bases unmatched: 8. The V gene's germline CDR1 is LNHDA and CDR2 SQIVND (reference sequence). The CDR3 loop spans 15 amino acids. In the study's own analysis: The assay estimated nucleated cells by amplifying reference gene primers. This table comes from immunoSEQ multiplex PCR, and its TCRdb copy is limited to in-frame clones, with some not included. The V and J calls and clone size come from that table; D and trimming were worked out from the DNA. The sample carries under 350,000 clones, 65% to 90% recorded once. The origin of this receptor is a human donor in a cohort sampled during active COVID-19. Sample: peripheral blood. The chain is built from TRBV19 and TRBJ2-7; 12 bases map to TRBD2. CDR3 residues: CASRVATSGSYEQYF. The CDR3 DNA reads as TGTGCCAGTCGAGTGGCGACTAGCGGGAGCTACGAGCAGTACTTC.